This T cell receptor (beta chain) appears in the sequencing data of a study of shared clonotypes between healthy human individuals. Cells designated naive CD8 were CD45RO-negative and were positively selected for CCR7, with terminally differentiated effector memory CD45RA+ cells excluded. The repertoire was sequenced with immunoSEQ multiplex PCR; TCRdb's copy has only in-frame clones and lacks some. This table holds more than 2 million clones, about 95% found once. This CDR3 has 15 amino acids. The V gene's germline CDR1 is SGHRS and CDR2 YFSETQ. The ends lost 0 bases at V and 8 bases at J; junction bases unmatched: 4.

This rearrangement joins TRBV5-1 to TRBJ2-1; 11 bases agree with TRBD2. The material sequenced was naive CD8+ T cells sorted from blood. The sequence was collected from a man aged 18 to 30 in good health. CDR3 protein: CASSLASGGIDEQFF. CDR3 DNA sequence: TGCGCCAGCAGCTTGGCTAGCGGGGGGATTGATGAGCAGTTCTTC.